This T cell receptor (beta chain) is from a study of OX40 agonist ivuxolimab in advanced cancers. This clone appeared once. Antigen: not known. The CDR3 loop spans 16 amino acids. Germline V gene data show CDR1 as LNHNV and CDR2 as YYDKDF (reference sequence). Trimming cost V 0 bases and J 16 bases, with 24 bases left between them. Clones were sequenced by immunoSEQ multiplex PCR, and TCRdb holds only the in-frame ones, with some missing. The sample shows 50,000 to 55,000 clones, more than 80% of them seen only once. Study results and caveats: Both CD4+ and CD8+ T cell populations in blood had undergone clonal expansion by week 6 at 0.1 to 3.0 mg/kg.

The V gene is TRBV15, the J gene TRBJ1-4, with D uncertain. The starting material was CD4+ or CD8+ T cells sorted from blood, obtained in a trial of the OX40 agonist ivuxolimab. The receptor was derived from an adult with an advanced solid tumor such as melanoma, head and neck, liver or kidney cancer. The CDR3 sequence is CATSRDLGAPTLERFF. In DNA form, the CDR3 reads TGTGCCACCAGCAGAGATTTGGGAGCTCCAACCTTGGAACGGTTTTTT.